This is a list of T cell receptor beta chains from one sample in a study of T cell responses to AZD1222 COVID-19 vaccine. Here immunoSEQ multiplex PCR was the method, and the copy in TCRdb shows in-frame clones only, minus some. The sample has roughly 67,000 clones; roughly 90% are singletons. The sequencing used peripheral blood, collected on day 0 of AZD1222 vaccination. The receptors originated from an adult in good health. The CDR3 runs from the conserved cysteine through the conserved F or W. A clone size is listed for some rows: how often the clone was seen (once, few, many), or a class if it is expanded.

TRBV29-1	TRBJ2-7	once	CSVEAGSYEQYF
TRBV6-1	TRBJ2-6	NA	CASSEGSSGANVLTF
TRBV28	TRBJ2-7	NA	CASSYYNPGQKYEQYF
TRBV28	TRBJ1-1	once	CASSPPGQGGGTEAFF
TRBV5-1	TRBJ2-3	NA	CASSLDGASTDTQYF
TRBV11-3	TRBJ2-7	NA	CASSLVRSGPQYF
TRBV29-1	TRBJ1-1	NA	CSVEALQTAEAFF
TRBV6-4	TRBJ2-1	NA	CASSDGTSGDNEQFF
TRBV6-1	TRBJ2-3	NA	CASSEDLAGPDTQYF
TRBV7-9	TRBJ2-5	NA	CASSFRGETQYF
TRBV6-1	TRBJ2-7	NA	CASRELLAGGTYEQYF
TRBV28	TRBJ1-2	few	CASSSIRQDSNYGYTF
TRBV5-5	TRBJ1-5	NA	CASSRGQGLQPQHF
TRBV11-3	TRBJ1-1	NA	CASSLGGMNTEAFF
TRBV3-1/TRBV3-2	TRBJ2-3	NA	CASSQTAYTQYF
TRBV29-1	TRBJ1-2	NA	CSVEDGDRASGYTF
TRBV30	TRBJ1-3	NA	CAWSAPTNSRSGNTIYF
TRBV4-1	TRBJ1-2	NA	CASSQDSRGLGNYGYTF
TRBV4-1	TRBJ1-5	NA	CASSHEKGDGNQPQHF
TRBV3-1/TRBV3-2	TRBJ2-2	NA	CASRRTGNTGELFF
TRBV2	TRBJ2-1	NA	CASSEGLAGDEQFF
TRBV2	TRBJ2-7	NA	CASRELAGGTYEQYF
TRBV18	TRBJ2-7	once	CASGTGVPPTYEQYF
TRBV24-1	TRBJ2-1	NA	CATRPSGTRTYNEQFF
TRBV10-3	TRBJ2-1	NA	CAIMGGVYNEQFF
TRBV7-2	TRBJ2-2	NA	CASSLRGRATGELFF
TRBV18	TRBJ1-5	NA	CASSPDSNQPQHF
TRBV20-1	TRBJ1-1	NA	CSVQGTEAFF
TRBV30	TRBJ1-5	few	CAWSVNTNQPQHF
TRBV5-1	TRBJ2-7	NA	CASSLAPLSYEQYF
TRBV6-5	TRBJ1-2	NA	CASSPSRGGYTF
TRBV4-1	TRBJ1-2	NA	CASSQDAVTLGNGYTF
TRBV5-4	TRBJ1-2	once	CASSLSGASGYTF
TRBV5-1	TRBJ2-1	NA	CASSPDPQGPSSYNEQFF
TRBV6-5	TRBJ1-5	NA	CASSYSAGKQPQHF
TRBV7-8	TRBJ2-5	NA	CASSSFQGRPYQETQYF
TRBV12-3/TRBV12-4	TRBJ1-1	few	CASSLQGNTEAFF
TRBV27	TRBJ1-1	once	CASRENTEAFF
TRBV6-6	TRBJ2-4	NA	CASSGPDSLAKNIQYF
TRBV4-2	TRBJ2-1	NA	CASSQGLIAYYNEQFF
TRBV5-1	TRBJ1-2	NA	CASSLIQGLKEANYGYTF
TRBV6-5	TRBJ1-1	NA	CASRAQGVLSTEAFF
TRBV18	TRBJ2-7	NA	CASSPWDASYEQYF
TRBV9	TRBJ2-7	NA	CASSVGSGTASSYEQYF
TRBV4-1	TRBJ2-1	NA	CASSQTFLAGAYEQFF
TRBV7-9	TRBJ2-7	NA	CASSDRDYEQYF
TRBV12-3/TRBV12-4	TRBJ2-2	once	CASTWGTGELFF
TRBV15	TRBJ1-1	NA	CATSRDVNIGYEAFF
TRBV5-8	TRBJ1-1	NA	CASSYGQGALLNTEAFF
TRBV7-8	TRBJ1-4	NA	CASSKDRVATNEKLFF